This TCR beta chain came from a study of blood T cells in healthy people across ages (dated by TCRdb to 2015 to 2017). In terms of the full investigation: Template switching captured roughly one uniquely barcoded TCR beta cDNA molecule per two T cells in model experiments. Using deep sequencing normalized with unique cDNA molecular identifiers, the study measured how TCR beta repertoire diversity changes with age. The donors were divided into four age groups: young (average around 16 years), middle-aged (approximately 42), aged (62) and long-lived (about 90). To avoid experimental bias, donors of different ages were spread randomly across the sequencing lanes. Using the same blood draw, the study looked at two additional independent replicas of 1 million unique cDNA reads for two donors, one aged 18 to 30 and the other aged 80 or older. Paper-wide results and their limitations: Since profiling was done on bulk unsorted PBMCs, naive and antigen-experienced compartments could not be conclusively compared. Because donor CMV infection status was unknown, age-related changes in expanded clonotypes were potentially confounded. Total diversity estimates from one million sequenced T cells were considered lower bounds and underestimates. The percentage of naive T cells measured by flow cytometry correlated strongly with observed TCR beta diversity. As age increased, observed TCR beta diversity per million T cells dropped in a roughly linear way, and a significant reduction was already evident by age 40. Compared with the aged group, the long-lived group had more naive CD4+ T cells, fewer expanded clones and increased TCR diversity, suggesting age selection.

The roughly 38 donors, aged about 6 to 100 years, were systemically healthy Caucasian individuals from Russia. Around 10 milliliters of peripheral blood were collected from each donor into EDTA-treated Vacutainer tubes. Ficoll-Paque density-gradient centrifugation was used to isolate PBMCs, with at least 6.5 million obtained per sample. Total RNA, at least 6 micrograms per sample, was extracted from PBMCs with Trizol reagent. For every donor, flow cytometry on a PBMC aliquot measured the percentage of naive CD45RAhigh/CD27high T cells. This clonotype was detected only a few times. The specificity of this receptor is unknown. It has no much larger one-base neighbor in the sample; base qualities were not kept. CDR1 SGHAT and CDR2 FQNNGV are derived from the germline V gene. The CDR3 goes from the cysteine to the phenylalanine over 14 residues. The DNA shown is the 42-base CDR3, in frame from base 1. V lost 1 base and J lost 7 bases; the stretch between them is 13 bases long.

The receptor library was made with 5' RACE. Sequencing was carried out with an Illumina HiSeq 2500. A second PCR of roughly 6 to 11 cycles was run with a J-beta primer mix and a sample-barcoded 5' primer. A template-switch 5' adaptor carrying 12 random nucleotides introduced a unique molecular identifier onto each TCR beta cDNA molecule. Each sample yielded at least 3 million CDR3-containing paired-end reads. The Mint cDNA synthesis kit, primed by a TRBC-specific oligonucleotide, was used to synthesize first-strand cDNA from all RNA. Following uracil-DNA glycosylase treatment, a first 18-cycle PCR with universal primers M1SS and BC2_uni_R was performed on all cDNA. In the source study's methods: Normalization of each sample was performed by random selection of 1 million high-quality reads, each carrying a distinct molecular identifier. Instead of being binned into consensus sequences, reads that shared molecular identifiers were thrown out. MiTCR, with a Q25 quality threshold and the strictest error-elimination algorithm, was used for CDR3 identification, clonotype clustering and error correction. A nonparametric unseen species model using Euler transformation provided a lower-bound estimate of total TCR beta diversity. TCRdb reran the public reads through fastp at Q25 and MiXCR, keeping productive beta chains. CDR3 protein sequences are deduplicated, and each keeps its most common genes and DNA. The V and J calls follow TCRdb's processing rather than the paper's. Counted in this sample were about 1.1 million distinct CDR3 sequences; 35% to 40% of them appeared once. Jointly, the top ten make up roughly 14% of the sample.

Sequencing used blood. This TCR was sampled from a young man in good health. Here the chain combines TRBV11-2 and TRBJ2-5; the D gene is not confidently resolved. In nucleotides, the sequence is TGTGCCAGCAGCTTAGCAGCGAAATCTGGGACCCAGTACTTC. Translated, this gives CASSLAAKSGTQYF.